The 23 T cell receptor beta chains in this list originate from one sample, sequenced in a study of blood T cell repertoires in COVID-19 (dated by TCRdb to the early 2020s). The method behind the library was the immunoSEQ multiplex PCR assay. This is the immuneACCESS table as TCRdb keeps it, with only in-frame sequences that have V and J called. A part of the clones is gone; compared with another copy, unresolved V genes explain less than half, and the rest is unexplained. The sample table shows roughly 170,000 clones, and roughly four fifths are seen once. The ten largest clonotypes hold 6.5% to 8.5% of the sample. The source material was peripheral blood. These TCRs come from a human donor in a cohort sampled during active COVID-19.

There are a few counts of this clone. V and J are TRBV11-1 and TRBJ1-3; D is unclear. The CDR3 length is 15 residues. Germline V gene sequence: CDR1 SGHAT, CDR2 FQDESV (reference sequence). The germline V and J ends were trimmed by 1 base and 0 bases, with 7 bases remaining between them. Here the CDR3 reads CASSLGASSGNTIYF. In nucleotides, the CDR3 is TGTGCCAGCAGCTTAGGGGCCAGCTCTGGAAACACCATATATTTT.

The rearrangement links TRBV30 to TRBJ1-2; D gene ambiguous. The CDR3 has 15 residues. Trimming took 3 bases from V and 4 from J, leaving 18 bases between them. Germline CDR1 GTSNPN, CDR2 SVGIG (reference sequence). The DNA for the CDR3 is TGTGCCTGGAGAGAACTCGTACCCCGATTCTATGGCTACACCTTC. It yields the protein CAWRELVPRFYGYTF.

The chain links TRBV19 to TRBJ1-6; 10 bases line up with TRBD1. The CDR3 consists of 22 residues. With 3 bases clipped from V and 9 bases from J, the junction kept 26 bases outside the gene matches. Looked up from germline, CDR1 is LNHDA and CDR2 is SQIVND (reference sequence). CDR3 in DNA: TGTGCCAGTAGTATTGGGGGCACCAGACAGCGGGACAGGGGCGTTGGGGGTTCACCCCTCCACTTT. This codes for CASSIGGTRQRDRGVGGSPLHF.

This chain joins TRBV9 and TRBJ1-2; 7 bases map to TRBD1. This CDR3 has 14 amino acids. From germline, CDR1 is SGDLS and CDR2 YYNGEE. V trimming: 6 bases; J trimming: 5 bases; junction bases outside the gene matches: 10. The CDR3 here is CASTRDSGPYGYTF. CDR3 nucleotide sequence: TGTGCCAGCACCCGGGACAGCGGGCCATATGGCTACACCTTC.

V is TRBV6-2 or TRBV6-3 and J is TRBJ1-1, with TRBD1 identical over 7 bases. This CDR3 comprises 17 residues. Trimming cost V 5 bases and J 4 bases; bases outside gene matches: 16. CDR1 is MNHEY, CDR2 SVGEGT, per germline. CDR3 in DNA: TGTGCCAGCAGTCCCCGCTGGGACAGTAGGTCTCCCACTGAAGCTTTCTTT. Protein product: CASSPRWDSRSPTEAFF.

V and J are TRBV2 and TRBJ2-3; 9 bases match TRBD2. Germline V lookup: CDR1 SNHLY, CDR2 FYNNEI. The CDR3 extends over 14 amino acids. J gave up 3 bases and V 5 bases, and 3 bases lay outside the gene matches. Here the CDR3 DNA reads TGTGCCAGCAGTCTAGCGGGGCGGACAGATACGCAGTATTTT. Encoded protein: CASSLAGRTDTQYF.

The gene calls are TRBV12-3 or TRBV12-4 and TRBJ2-7; D not certain. The CDR3 sequence is 13 residues long. Trimming removed 6 bases at V and 0 bases at J, with 9 bases between. CDR3 in DNA: TGTGCCAGCAGGATAAGTAGCTCCTACGAGCAGTACTTC. Its translation: CASRISSSYEQYF.

CDR3 in DNA: TGTGCCAGCAGCGTAAGTCGGGACAGGTATGGTGAGCAGTTCTTC. This translates into CASSVSRDRYGEQFF. The chain employs TRBV9 and TRBJ2-1, with TRBD1 matching 8 bases. V was pared by 1 base and J by 9 bases, with 9 bases of the junction left unmatched. The germline V gene encodes CDR1 SGDLS and CDR2 YYNGEE. The CDR3 has 15 residues.

This chain connects TRBV7-3 to TRBJ2-7; 8 nucleotides line up with TRBD2. This CDR3 is built from 15 residues. Germline loops: CDR1 SGHTA, CDR2 FQGTGA. V shed 1 base, J shed 5 bases, and the junction held 7 bases outside the gene matches. The chain's CDR3 is CASSLKAGGRHEQYF. CDR3 bases: TGTGCCAGCAGCTTAAAGGCGGGGGGTAGACACGAGCAGTACTTC.

This chain connects TRBV11-2 to TRBJ2-1; D not resolved. V was clipped by 1 base and J by 9 bases, with 10 bases between them. This CDR3 has 13 residues. Germline CDR1 and CDR2: SGHAT and FQNNGV. CDR3 in amino acids: CASSLVLYGEQFF. CDR3 DNA: TGTGCCAGCAGCTTAGTCCTATATGGTGAGCAGTTCTTC.

The rearrangement links TRBV19 to TRBJ2-3; 10 nucleotides agree with TRBD2. The germline V gene encodes CDR1 LNHDA and CDR2 SQIVND (reference sequence). The length of the CDR3 is 17 residues. Trimming cost V 3 bases and J 5 bases; bases outside gene matches: 11. The CDR3 DNA sequence: TGTGCCAGTAGTATCCGCCGGGGGGCTAGCGGGGGAGATACGCAGTATTTT. Its protein product is CASSIRRGASGGDTQYF.

This clone was observed a single time. This chain uses TRBV7-8 with TRBJ2-1; TRBD2 agrees at 9 bases. V shed 2 bases, J shed 0 bases, and the junction held 8 bases outside the gene matches. This CDR3 comprises 18 residues. Looked up from germline, CDR1 is SGHVS and CDR2 is FQNEAQ. The CDR3 coding sequence is TGTGCCAGCAGCTTAAAGTGGAGCGGGGGGTCCTCCTACAATGAGCAGTTCTTC. Its protein is CASSLKWSGGSSYNEQFF.

In this sample, this clone turned up a few times. The J gene is TRBJ1-1, the V gene TRBV12-5; the match to TRBD1 covers 9 bases. The CDR3 is 16 residues long. The germline gives CDR1 LGHNT, CDR2 FRNRAP. J was trimmed by 5 bases and V by 1 base; bases with no gene match: 8. The CDR3 DNA is TGTGCTAGTGGTTTGGATAATACAGGGGGCTCTACTGAAGCTTTCTTT. It specifies CASGLDNTGGSTEAFF.

V and J are TRBV21-1 and TRBJ2-2; TRBD1 is the table's D call, not checked against the DNA. TRBV21-1 is described as a pseudogene. This CDR3 contains 15 residues. CDR3: CASSHKTGLSGELFF. The CDR3 DNA reads as TGTGCCAGCAGCCATAAGACAGGTTTATCCGGGGAGCTGTTTTTT.

The chain employs TRBV29-1 and TRBJ2-3; 10 bases are shared with TRBD1. V gave up 6 bases and J gave up 0 bases; unmatched junction bases: 9. Looked up from germline, CDR1 is SQVTM and CDR2 is ANQGSEA. The CDR3 is 16 residues long. CDR3 region: CSVTSGTGDSTDTQYF. In DNA, the CDR3 is TGCAGCGTCACCTCCGGGACAGGGGATAGCACAGATACGCAGTATTTT.

The rearrangement links TRBV3-1 (or the pseudogene TRBV3-2) to TRBJ2-3; 10 bases map to TRBD2. With V trimmed by 4 bases and J by 3 bases, 7 bases remained unmatched. From germline, CDR1 is LGHDT and CDR2 YNNKEL (reference sequence). The CDR3 contains 16 residues. The CDR3 DNA reads as TGTGCCAGCAGCCGTCGTAGCGGGGGGACTACAGATACGCAGTATTTT. This translates into CASSRRSGGTTDTQYF.

This chain joins TRBV5-1 and TRBJ2-7; 8 bases map to TRBD1. The CDR3 totals 15 residues. Germline assignment: CDR1 SGHRS and CDR2 YFSETQ. V lost 2 bases, J lost 0 bases, and 4 bases stayed unmatched. The CDR3 coding sequence is TGCGCCAGCAGCTTAAGGACAGGGATCTCCTACGAGCAGTACTTC. Amino acids: CASSLRTGISYEQYF.

This clone is a singleton in its sample. The J gene is TRBJ2-1, the V gene TRBV30; 8 positions match TRBD1. With 2 bases clipped from V and 8 bases from J, the junction kept 11 bases outside the gene matches. Germline CDR1 GTSNPN, CDR2 SVGIG (reference sequence). This CDR3 has 15 amino acids. This CDR3 reads CAWSKPGQAMHEQFF. The CDR3 coding sequence is TGTGCCTGGAGTAAGCCGGGACAGGCGATGCATGAGCAGTTCTTC.

This clone appeared many times. The chain employs TRBV6-6 and TRBJ1-4; TRBD1 aligns across 7 bases. V lost 2 bases, J lost 4 bases, and 4 bases stayed unmatched. Per germline, CDR1 MNHNY and CDR2 SVGAGI (reference sequence). This CDR3 spans 15 amino acids. CDR3: CASSYIRDSNEKLFF. In DNA, the CDR3 is TGTGCCAGCAGTTACATCCGGGACAGTAATGAAAAACTGTTTTTT.

This rearrangement joins TRBV11-3 to TRBJ2-5; 9 bases fit TRBD2. Germline V gene data show CDR1 as SGHNT and CDR2 as YENEEA. The J segment lost 5 bases and the V segment lost 4 bases, leaving 5 bases of the junction unmatched. The CDR3 extends over 14 amino acids. The CDR3 region has the DNA TGTGCCAGCAGCTCGGGACTAGCCGGCGAGACCCAGTACTTC. Amino acids: CASSSGLAGETQYF.

J is TRBJ1-6 and V is TRBV6-5; D is ambiguous. V was cut by 0 bases and J by 8 bases, with 14 bases left in between. This CDR3 comprises 16 residues. In germline, CDR1 is MNHEY, CDR2 SVGAGI. CDR3 loop: CASSYSNVGTHSPLHF. CDR3 sequence (DNA): TGTGCCAGCAGTTACTCGAATGTGGGCACTCATTCACCCCTCCACTTT.

V is TRBV7-2 and J is TRBJ2-1; a weak D match, TRBD1 (5 bases). V was pared by 1 base and J by 4 bases, with 11 bases between. There are 15 residues in the CDR3. The germline V gene encodes CDR1 SGHTA and CDR2 FQGNSA. Here the CDR3 reads CASSLGGGEYNEQFF. Written as DNA, the CDR3 is TGTGCCAGCAGCTTAGGGGGCGGAGAATACAATGAGCAGTTCTTC.

This chain joins TRBV18 and TRBJ1-6, with 11 bases that match TRBD1. The CDR3 consists of 17 residues. After removal of 4 bases from V and 7 bases from J, the junction contained 9 bases not matched to a gene. CDR1 and CDR2 from the germline V gene are KGHSH and LQKENI. CDR3 protein: CASSLDRDRGWNSPLHF. The CDR3 DNA reads as TGTGCCAGCTCACTGGACCGGGACAGGGGGTGGAATTCACCCCTCCACTTT.